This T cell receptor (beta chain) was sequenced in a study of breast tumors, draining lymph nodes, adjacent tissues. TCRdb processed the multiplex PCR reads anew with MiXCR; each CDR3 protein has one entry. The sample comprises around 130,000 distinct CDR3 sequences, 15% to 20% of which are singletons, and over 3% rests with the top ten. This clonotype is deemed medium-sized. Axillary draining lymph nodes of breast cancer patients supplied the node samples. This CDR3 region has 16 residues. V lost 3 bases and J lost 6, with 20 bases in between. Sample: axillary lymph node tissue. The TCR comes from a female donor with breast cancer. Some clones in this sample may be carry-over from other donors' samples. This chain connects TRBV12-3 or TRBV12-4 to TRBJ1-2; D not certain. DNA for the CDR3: TGTGCCAGCAGTTTCGAAGGACGGCGCGGGAAGGATGGCTACACCTTC. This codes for CASSFEGRRGKDGYTF.